Each of the 18 T cell receptor beta chains below was sequenced from the same sample in a study of T cell responses to AZD1222 COVID-19 vaccine. The table came from immunoSEQ multiplex PCR; TCRdb's copy has only in-frame clones and leaves some out. Of 20,000 to 30,000 clones listed, around 86% are singletons. This material consisted of peripheral blood, taken 28 days after the second AZD1222 dose. The receptors derive from an adult who received the AZD1222 COVID-19 vaccine.

The V call is TRBV6-5, the J call TRBJ1-1; D unclear. The germline V and J ends were trimmed by 0 bases and 1 base, with 0 bases remaining between them. This CDR3 has 12 residues. The germline V gene has CDR1 MNHEY and CDR2 SVGAGI. The CDR3 sequence is CASSYSNTEAFF. The CDR3 DNA reads TGTGCCAGCAGTTACTCGAACACTGAAGCTTTCTTT.

The V and J genes are TRBV20-1 and TRBJ1-2, with a tentative D call TRBD1 (5 bases). The CDR3 sequence is 11 residues long. Per the germline V gene, CDR1 is DFQATT and CDR2 is SNEGSKA (reference sequence). CDR3 bases: TGCGGTGGGGGGTCTAACTATGGCTACACCTTC. Its translation: CGGGSNYGYTF.

The count of this clone is one. The V gene is TRBV28, the J gene TRBJ2-1; 10 nucleotides match TRBD2. Germline V gene lookup returns CDR1 MDHEN and CDR2 SYDVKM. V shed 8 bases and J 2 bases; nucleotides not matched to a gene: 3. This CDR3 has 14 amino acids. CDR3 DNA sequence: TGTGCCAGCCGAAGCGGGAGGGCCTACAATGAGCAGTTCTTC. Protein sequence: CASRSGRAYNEQFF. The complete variable domain, with remaining parts taken from reference TRBV28 and TRBJ2-1, reads DVKVTQSSRYLVKRTGEKVFLECVQDMDHENMFWYRQDPGLGLRLIYFSYDVKMKEKGDIPEGYSVSREKKERFSLILESASTNQTSMYLCASRSGRAYNEQFFGPGTRLTVL.

The rearrangement uses TRBV5-1 and TRBJ2-2; 7 bases align to TRBD2. CDR1 SGHRS and CDR2 YFSETQ come from the germline V gene. The CDR3 is 15 amino acids. The J segment lost 0 bases and the V segment lost 5 bases, leaving 4 bases of the junction unmatched. The CDR3 loop reads CASSTTSANTGELFF. Here the CDR3 DNA reads TGCGCCAGCAGTACCACTAGCGCGAACACCGGGGAGCTGTTTTTT.

The V and J genes are TRBV7-2 and TRBJ1-6; D unresolved. This CDR3 is built from 14 residues. CDR1 SGHTA and CDR2 FQGNSA come from the germline V gene. V lost 4 bases, J lost 11 bases, and 15 bases lay in between. The CDR3 here is CASSSRVDFTPLHF. DNA for the CDR3: TGTGCCAGCAGCTCTAGGGTGGACTTTACACCCCTCCACTTT.

This clone was seen a few times. The genes are TRBV20-1 and TRBJ1-5, with TRBD1 as a possible D gene (5 bases). The CDR3 runs to 14 residues. The V gene lost 3 bases and the J gene lost 7 bases, with 16 bases spanning the gap. The germline V gene has CDR1 DFQATT and CDR2 SNEGSKA (reference sequence). CDR3 amino acids: CSASRQGWDQPQHF. CDR3 nucleotide sequence: TGCAGTGCTAGTAGGCAGGGCTGGGACCAGCCCCAGCATTTT.

The chain joins TRBV7-9 to TRBJ2-2, with 9 bases identical to TRBD2. The CDR3 loop spans 17 amino acids. Germline V gene sequence: CDR1 SEHNR, CDR2 FQNEAQ (reference sequence). Trimming took 5 bases from V and 7 from J; bases not matched to a gene: 14. The CDR3 region is CASSQPLAGGPFGELFF. CDR3 DNA sequence: TGTGCCAGCAGCCAACCCTTGGCGGGAGGGCCGTTCGGGGAGCTGTTTTTT.

This chain uses TRBV4-2 with TRBJ2-3; D call uncertain. Germline V lookup: CDR1 LGHNA, CDR2 YNFKEQ. This CDR3 is built from 16 residues. Trimming took 0 bases from V and 0 from J, leaving 10 bases between them. CDR3 in DNA: TGTGCCAGCAGCCAAGATAAGGCGGATAGCACAGATACGCAGTATTTT. It specifies CASSQDKADSTDTQYF.

The rearrangement uses TRBV6-5 and TRBJ2-3, with D tentatively TRBD1 or TRBD2 (5 bases each). V lost 5 bases and J 6 bases, leaving 15 bases between the germline ends. There are 14 residues in the CDR3. CDR1 is MNHEY and CDR2 is SVGAGI in the germline V gene. The CDR3 DNA is TGTGCCAGCAGTCCCTGGGGGAGTAGGGATACGCAGTATTTT. Protein product: CASSPWGSRDTQYF.

CDR3 in amino acids: CASTGGDPDEQFF. The CDR3 nucleotides read TGTGCCAGCACCGGGGGGGATCCCGATGAGCAGTTCTTC. V usage is TRBV12-3 or TRBV12-4 and J usage is TRBJ2-1; TRBD2 matches 8 bases. The V segment lost 7 bases and the J segment 8 bases; nucleotides outside the gene matches: 7. The CDR3 runs to 13 residues.

The chain employs TRBV5-4 and TRBJ1-4; 8 nucleotides line up with TRBD1. Germline assignment: CDR1 SGHNT and CDR2 YYREEE (reference sequence). Losses at the gene ends were 5 bases for V and 8 bases for J; bases not matched to a gene: 8. There are 14 residues in the CDR3. CDR3 sequence (DNA): TGTGCCAGCAGGCAACAGGGGGTCGGGGAAAAACTGTTTTTT. Translating it yields CASRQQGVGEKLFF.

In nucleotides, the CDR3 is TGCGCCAGCGGCTACAGACAAAATCAGCCCCAGCATTTT. Its translation is CASGYRQNQPQHF. The chain couples TRBV10-2 to TRBJ1-5; D gene uncertain. V dropped 8 bases and J dropped 4 bases, with 12 bases sitting between them. Germline lookup yields CDR1 WSHSY and CDR2 SAAADI. The CDR3 totals 13 residues.

With respect to this clone: The junction and the germline gene differ at one end; a read error may be behind it. The rearrangement links TRBV11-3 to TRBJ2-7; D is undetermined. Germline assignment: CDR1 SGHNT and CDR2 YENEEA. This CDR3 comprises 14 residues. The chain's CDR3 is CASSLYQASHEQYF. Here the CDR3 DNA reads TGTGCCAGCAGCTTGTACCAGGCCTCCCACGAGCAGTACTTC.

This clone was seen a single time. The chain has TRBV28 and TRBJ1-2; D is unresolved. The CDR3 sequence is 15 residues long. CDR1 MDHEN and CDR2 SYDVKM come from the germline V gene. Trimming pared 1 base from V and 8 bases from J, leaving 17 bases between. The CDR3 sequence is CASSLLSPRLGGYTF. For the CDR3, the DNA is TGTGCCAGCAGTTTATTATCGCCCAGGCTGGGAGGCTACACCTTC.

This chain joins TRBV7-9 and TRBJ2-7, with D possibly being TRBD1 (6 bases). The V end lost 5 bases, the J end lost 1 base, and 9 bases lay between the germline ends. Germline V gene data show CDR1 as SEHNR and CDR2 as FQNEAQ (reference sequence). The CDR3 has 13 amino acids. CDR3 sequence: CASSPGQSYEQYF. In DNA form, the CDR3 reads TGTGCCAGCAGCCCCGGACAGTCCTACGAGCAGTACTTC. The whole variable domain, remainder taken from reference TRBV7-9 and TRBJ2-7, is DTGVSQNPRHKITKRGQNVTFRCDPISEHNRLYWYRQTLGQGPEFLTYFQNEAQLEKSRLLSDRFSAERPKGSFSTLEIQRTEQGDSAMYLCASSPGQSYEQYFGPGTRLTVT.

As to this clone: Sequence at one end of the junction differs from germline and may be a read error. This chain joins TRBV12-3 or TRBV12-4 and TRBJ2-3; no definite D call. The length of the CDR3 is 11 residues. The DNA for the CDR3 is TGTGCCAGCAGTCTAGCAGATACGCAGTATTTT. It codes for CASSLADTQYF.

The chain uses TRBV5-4 and TRBJ2-2; the D is unclear. The length of the CDR3 is 12 residues. V lost 1 base and J lost 6, with 4 bases in between. Germline assignment: CDR1 SGHNT and CDR2 YYREEE (reference sequence). The CDR3 DNA reads TGTGCCAGCAGCTTGCAGGCCGGGGAGCTGTTTTTT. Amino acids: CASSLQAGELFF.

The chain joins TRBV3-1 (or the pseudogene TRBV3-2) to TRBJ2-2, with 8 bases aligning to TRBD1. Germline CDR1 reads LGHDT; CDR2 reads YNNKEL (reference sequence). CDR3 length: 16 amino acids. Trimming removed 4 bases from V and 4 bases from J; junction bases left unmatched: 8. The CDR3, as DNA: TGTGCCAGCAGCCTCCAGGGGGCATCGGGCACCGGGGAGCTGTTTTTT. This sequence encodes CASSLQGASGTGELFF.